This TCR beta chain came from a study of blood T cell repertoires in COVID-19. Turning to the study itself: Spain, Italy and the United States supplied samples that represented acute and convalescent COVID-19. PBMCs, B-cell-depleted T cells, or T cells provided the cDNA or gDNA that made up the material.

Germline V gives CDR1 SGHNT, CDR2 YYREEE (reference sequence). The trim removed 0 bases at V and 1 base at J, leaving 1 base unmatched. CDR3 length equals 15 residues. Original analysis: Nucleated cell counts were estimated from reference gene primer amplification. Repertoires were generated with immunoSEQ multiplex PCR, while TCRdb's copy carries only in-frame clones and drops some. That table furnishes V, J and clone size, whereas the DNA furnished D and trimming. This table holds about 88,000 clones, approximately 89% found once. The sample was peripheral blood. The sequence was collected from a man older than 75 with acute or convalescent COVID-19. This chain links TRBV5-4 with TRBJ1-1, with 9 bases aligning to TRBD1. The CDR3 DNA reads TGTGCCAGCAGCTTGGAGGGACAGGGGAACACTGAAGCTTTCTTT. This translates into CASSLEGQGNTEAFF.